This T cell receptor beta chain was identified during a study of shared clonotypes between healthy human individuals. Study-level results: Memory subsets generally showed smaller estimated richness than naive subsets did.

J gave up 7 bases and V 5 bases, and 18 bases lay outside the gene matches. Per the germline V gene, CDR1 is SGHTA and CDR2 is FQGTGA. The CDR3 has 19 amino acids. For sorted subsets, 150 to 200 ng DNA per replicate equaled approximately 32,000 T cell genomes. Sequenced by immunoSEQ multiplex PCR; TCRdb stores in-frame clones only, minus some. Of about 520,000 clones in the sample, roughly 95% are singletons; the top ten hold 0.055% to 0.075%. CD4+ cell separation produced CD45RA+ naive and CD45RA-negative memory subsets. In the case of this clone: Its matching antigen is unknown.

This clonotype was sampled from a woman in her 30s in good health. The sample consisted of naive CD4+ T cells sorted from blood. As for subset: CD45RA+ positively selected. The genes are TRBV7-3 and TRBJ2-1; the match to TRBD2 covers 12 bases. The CDR3 is CASSNQPRLAGVVGNEQFF. The DNA for the CDR3 is TGTGCCAGCAGCAATCAACCCCGACTAGCGGGAGTGGTGGGTAATGAGCAGTTCTTC.